This is a list of T cell receptor beta chains from one sample in a study of blood T cell repertoires in COVID-19. Using immunoSEQ multiplex PCR, the repertoire was profiled, and TCRdb retains in-frame clones only, with some absent. The table has 250,000 or so clones, about 90% seen once. Sequencing was done on a sample of peripheral blood. These receptors were taken from an elderly man with acute or convalescent COVID-19. CDR3s include the opening cysteine and the closing phenylalanine or tryptophan. The D gene is left open where the match is weak.

CDR3 protein: CASSQLRETQYF; CDR3 DNA: TGTGCCAGCAGCCAGCTCAGAGAGACCCAGTACTTC; D gene: .; J gene: TRBJ2-5; V gene: TRBV3-1/TRBV3-2
CDR3 protein: CASKTGIGYNEQFF; CDR3 DNA: TGTGCCAGCAAAACGGGAATTGGCTACAATGAGCAGTTCTTC; D gene: .; J gene: TRBJ2-1; V gene: TRBV2
CDR3 protein: CASSEGGRYGYTF; CDR3 DNA: TGTGCCAGCAGTGAAGGCGGCCGTTATGGCTACACCTTC; D gene: .; J gene: TRBJ1-2; V gene: TRBV2
CDR3 protein: CASGWGGNQPQHF; CDR3 DNA: TGTGCTAGTGGTTGGGGGGGAAATCAGCCCCAGCATTTT; D gene: .; J gene: TRBJ1-5; V gene: TRBV12-5
CDR3 protein: CASSSPPDRETEAFF; CDR3 DNA: TGTGCCAGCAGCTCCCCCCCGGACAGGGAGACTGAAGCTTTCTTT; D gene: TRBD1; J gene: TRBJ1-1; V gene: TRBV5-8
CDR3 protein: CASSSRRSGLAGVGELFF; CDR3 DNA: TGTGCCAGCAGCTCCAGACGGTCGGGACTAGCGGGAGTCGGGGAGCTGTTTTTT; D gene: TRBD2; J gene: TRBJ2-2; V gene: TRBV7-6
CDR3 protein: CASSYARGDGYTF; CDR3 DNA: TGTGCCAGCAGTTACGCTAGGGGTGATGGCTACACCTTC; D gene: .; J gene: TRBJ1-2; V gene: TRBV6-2/TRBV6-3
CDR3 protein: CASTATGSNYGYTF; CDR3 DNA: TGTGCCAGCACCGCCACAGGGAGTAACTATGGCTACACCTTC; D gene: .; J gene: TRBJ1-2; V gene: TRBV6-5
CDR3 protein: CASSSGQGNANQPQHF; CDR3 DNA: TGTGCCAGCAGTTCTGGGCAGGGGAACGCAAATCAGCCCCAGCATTTT; D gene: .; J gene: TRBJ1-5; V gene: TRBV6-5
CDR3 protein: CASSQFNRGGPNEQFF; CDR3 DNA: TGTGCCAGCAGCCAATTCAACCGGGGGGGGCCCAATGAGCAGTTCTTC; D gene: TRBD2; J gene: TRBJ2-1; V gene: TRBV5-6
CDR3 protein: CASSDRGGSPLHF; CDR3 DNA: TGTGCCAGCTCGGATCGGGGGGGTTCACCCCTCCACTTT; D gene: .; J gene: TRBJ1-6; V gene: TRBV18
CDR3 protein: CASRLTGVNTGELFF; CDR3 DNA: TGTGCCAGCAGATTGACAGGGGTGAACACCGGGGAGCTGTTTTTT; D gene: TRBD1; J gene: TRBJ2-2; V gene: TRBV28
CDR3 protein: CASSYVRERRRTETQYF; CDR3 DNA: TGTGCCAGCAGTTACGTCCGCGAGCGGAGAAGGACGGAGACCCAGTACTTC; D gene: .; J gene: TRBJ2-5; V gene: TRBV6-2/TRBV6-3
CDR3 protein: CASSNDFGNQPQHF; CDR3 DNA: TGTGCCAGCAGCAACGACTTTGGCAATCAGCCCCAGCATTTT; D gene: .; J gene: TRBJ1-5; V gene: TRBV7-8
CDR3 protein: CASSFGTGGEQYF; CDR3 DNA: TGTGCCAGCAGCTTTGGGACAGGGGGCGAGCAGTACTTC; D gene: TRBD1; J gene: TRBJ2-7; V gene: TRBV7-7
CDR3 protein: CASSPLDATGIGNTIYF; CDR3 DNA: TGTGCCAGCTCACCGTTAGATGCGACAGGGATTGGAAACACCATATATTTT; D gene: TRBD1; J gene: TRBJ1-3; V gene: TRBV18
CDR3 protein: CASSFLTRGTNYGYTF; CDR3 DNA: TGTGCCAGCAGCTTCTTGACCCGAGGTACTAACTATGGCTACACCTTC; D gene: .; J gene: TRBJ1-2; V gene: TRBV5-6